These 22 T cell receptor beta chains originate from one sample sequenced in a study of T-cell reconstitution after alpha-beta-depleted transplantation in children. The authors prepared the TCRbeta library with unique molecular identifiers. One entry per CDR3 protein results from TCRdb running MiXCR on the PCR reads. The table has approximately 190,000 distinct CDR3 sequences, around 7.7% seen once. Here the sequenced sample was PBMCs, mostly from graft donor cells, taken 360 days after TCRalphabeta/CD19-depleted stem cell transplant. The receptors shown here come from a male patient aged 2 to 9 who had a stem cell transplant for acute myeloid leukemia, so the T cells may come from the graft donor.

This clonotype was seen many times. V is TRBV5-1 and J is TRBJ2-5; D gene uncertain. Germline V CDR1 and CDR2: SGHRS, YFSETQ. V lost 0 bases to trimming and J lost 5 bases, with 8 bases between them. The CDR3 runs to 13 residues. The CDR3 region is CASSLADVETQYF. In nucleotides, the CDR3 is TGCGCCAGCAGCTTGGCCGACGTCGAGACCCAGTACTTC.

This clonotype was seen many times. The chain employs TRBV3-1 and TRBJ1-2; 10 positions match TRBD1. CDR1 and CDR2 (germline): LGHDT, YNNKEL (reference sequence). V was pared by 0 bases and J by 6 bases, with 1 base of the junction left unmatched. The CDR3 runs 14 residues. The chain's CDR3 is CASSQEGQGNGYTF. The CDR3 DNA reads TGTGCCAGCAGCCAAGAGGGACAGGGGAATGGCTACACCTTC.

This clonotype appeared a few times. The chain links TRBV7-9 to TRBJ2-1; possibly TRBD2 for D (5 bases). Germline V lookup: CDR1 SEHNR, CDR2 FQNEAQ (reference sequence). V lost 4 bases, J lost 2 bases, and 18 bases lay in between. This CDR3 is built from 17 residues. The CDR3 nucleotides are TGTGCCAGCAGCTCCGGAGGTTTATGGGAGACCTACAATGAGCAGTTCTTC. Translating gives CASSSGGLWETYNEQFF.

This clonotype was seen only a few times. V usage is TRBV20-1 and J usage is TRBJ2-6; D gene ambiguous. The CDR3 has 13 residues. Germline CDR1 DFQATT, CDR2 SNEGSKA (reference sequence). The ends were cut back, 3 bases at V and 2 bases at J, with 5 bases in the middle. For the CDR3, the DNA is TGCAGTGCTAGGCGGCCTGGGGCCAACGTCCTGACTTTC. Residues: CSARRPGANVLTF.

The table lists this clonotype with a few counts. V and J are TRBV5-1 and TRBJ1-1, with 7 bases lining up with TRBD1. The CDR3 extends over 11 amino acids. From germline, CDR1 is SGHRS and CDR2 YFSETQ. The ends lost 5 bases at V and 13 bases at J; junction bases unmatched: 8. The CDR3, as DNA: TGCGCCAGCAGGGGGGACAGCCAAAGTTTCTTT. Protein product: CASRGDSQSFF.

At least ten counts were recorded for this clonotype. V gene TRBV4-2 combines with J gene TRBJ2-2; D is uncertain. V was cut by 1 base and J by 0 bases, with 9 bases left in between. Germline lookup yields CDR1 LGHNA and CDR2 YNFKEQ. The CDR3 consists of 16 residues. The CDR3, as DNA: TGTGCCAGCAGCCAAGTAACCAGCCCGAACACCGGGGAGCTGTTTTTT. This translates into CASSQVTSPNTGELFF.

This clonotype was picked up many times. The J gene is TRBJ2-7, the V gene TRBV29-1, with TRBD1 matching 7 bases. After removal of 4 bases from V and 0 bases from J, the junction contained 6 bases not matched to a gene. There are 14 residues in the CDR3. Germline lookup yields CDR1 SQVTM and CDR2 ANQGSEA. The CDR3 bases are TGCAGCGTTGCGACGGACAGGAGCTCCTACGAGCAGTACTTC. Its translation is CSVATDRSSYEQYF.

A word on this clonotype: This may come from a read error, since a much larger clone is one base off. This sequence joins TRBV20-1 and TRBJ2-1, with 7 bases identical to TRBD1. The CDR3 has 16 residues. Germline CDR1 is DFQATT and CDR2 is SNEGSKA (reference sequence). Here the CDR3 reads CNARDIQGVIYNEQFF. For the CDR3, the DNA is TGCAATGCTAGAGATATTCAGGGGGTAATATACAATGAGCAGTTCTTC.

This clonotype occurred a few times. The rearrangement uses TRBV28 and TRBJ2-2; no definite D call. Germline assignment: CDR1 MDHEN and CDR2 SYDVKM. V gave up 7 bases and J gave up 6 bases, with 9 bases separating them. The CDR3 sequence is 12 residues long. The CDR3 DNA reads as TGTGCCAGCACCCGGTCCCCCGGGGAGCTGTTTTTT. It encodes CASTRSPGELFF.

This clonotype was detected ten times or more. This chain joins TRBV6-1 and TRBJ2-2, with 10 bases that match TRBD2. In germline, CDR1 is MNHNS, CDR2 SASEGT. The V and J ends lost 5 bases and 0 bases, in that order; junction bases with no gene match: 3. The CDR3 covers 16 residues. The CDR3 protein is CASSKLAGANTGELFF. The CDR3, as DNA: TGTGCCAGCAGTAAGCTAGCGGGGGCGAACACCGGGGAGCTGTTTTTT.

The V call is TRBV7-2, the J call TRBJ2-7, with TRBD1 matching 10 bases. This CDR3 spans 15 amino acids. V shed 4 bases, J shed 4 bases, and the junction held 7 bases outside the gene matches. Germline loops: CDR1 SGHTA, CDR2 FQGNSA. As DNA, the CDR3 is TGTGCCAGCAGCTCTACCCGGGACAGGGGATACGAGCAGTACTTC. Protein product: CASSSTRDRGYEQYF.

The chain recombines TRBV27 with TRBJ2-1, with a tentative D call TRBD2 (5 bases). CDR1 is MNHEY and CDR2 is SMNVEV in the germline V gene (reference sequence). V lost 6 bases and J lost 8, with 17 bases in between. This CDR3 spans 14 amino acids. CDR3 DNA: TGTGCCAGCAGCTTGGCGGGTAGGCAGGATGAGCAGTTCTTC. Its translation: CASSLAGRQDEQFF.

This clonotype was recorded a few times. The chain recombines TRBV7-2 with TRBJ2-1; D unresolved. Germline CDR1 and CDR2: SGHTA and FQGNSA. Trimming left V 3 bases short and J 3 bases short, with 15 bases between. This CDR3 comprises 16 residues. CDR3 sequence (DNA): TGTGCCAGCAGCTTTCTGCGGCTACCCCACTACAATGAGCAGTTCTTC. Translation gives CASSFLRLPHYNEQFF.

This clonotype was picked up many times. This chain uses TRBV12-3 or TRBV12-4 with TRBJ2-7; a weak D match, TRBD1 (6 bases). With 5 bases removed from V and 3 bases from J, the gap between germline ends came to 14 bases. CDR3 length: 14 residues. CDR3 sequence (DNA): TGTGCCAGCAGTCTCCCGGGACAAAACTACGAGCAGTACTTC. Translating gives CASSLPGQNYEQYF.

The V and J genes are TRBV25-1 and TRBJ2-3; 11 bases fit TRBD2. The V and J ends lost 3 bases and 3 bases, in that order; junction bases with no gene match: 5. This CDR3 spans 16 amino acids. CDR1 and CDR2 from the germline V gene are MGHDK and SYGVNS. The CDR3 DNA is TGTGCCAGCAGTGACACACTAGCGGGGGAGACAGATACGCAGTATTTT. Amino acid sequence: CASSDTLAGETDTQYF.

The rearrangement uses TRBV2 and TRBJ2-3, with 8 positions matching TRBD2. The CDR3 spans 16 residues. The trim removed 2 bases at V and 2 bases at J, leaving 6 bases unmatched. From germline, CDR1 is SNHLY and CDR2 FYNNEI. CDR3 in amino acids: CASSEIAGGPTDTQYF. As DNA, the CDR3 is TGTGCCAGCAGTGAAATCGCGGGGGGACCCACAGATACGCAGTATTTT.

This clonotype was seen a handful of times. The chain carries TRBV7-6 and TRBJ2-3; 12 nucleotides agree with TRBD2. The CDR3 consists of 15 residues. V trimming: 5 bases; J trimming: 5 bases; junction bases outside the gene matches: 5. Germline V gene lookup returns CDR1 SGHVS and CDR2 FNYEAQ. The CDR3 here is CASSPSGRAGDTQYF. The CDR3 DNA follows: TGTGCCAGCAGCCCTAGCGGGAGGGCCGGAGATACGCAGTATTTT.

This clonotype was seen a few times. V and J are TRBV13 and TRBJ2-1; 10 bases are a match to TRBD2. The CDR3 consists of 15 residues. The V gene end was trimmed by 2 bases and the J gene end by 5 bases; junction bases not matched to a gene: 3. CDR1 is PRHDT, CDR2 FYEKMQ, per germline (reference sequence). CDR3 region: CASSLRTSGDNEQFF. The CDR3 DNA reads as TGTGCCAGCAGCTTACGAACTAGCGGGGACAATGAGCAGTTCTTC.

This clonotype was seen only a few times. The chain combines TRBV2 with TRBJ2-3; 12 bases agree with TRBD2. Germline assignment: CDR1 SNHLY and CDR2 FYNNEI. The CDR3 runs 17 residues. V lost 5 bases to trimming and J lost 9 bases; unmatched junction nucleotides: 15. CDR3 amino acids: CASSFPGTSGSTTTQYF. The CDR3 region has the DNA TGTGCCAGCAGTTTCCCCGGGACTAGCGGGTCCACGACAACGCAGTATTTT.

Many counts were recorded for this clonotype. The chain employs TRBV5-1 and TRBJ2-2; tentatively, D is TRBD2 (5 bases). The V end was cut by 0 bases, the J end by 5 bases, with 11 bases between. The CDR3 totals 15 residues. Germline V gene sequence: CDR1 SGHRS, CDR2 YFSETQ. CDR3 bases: TGCGCCAGCAGCTTGGAAGCGAGGAGGACCGGGGAGCTGTTTTTT. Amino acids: CASSLEARRTGELFF.

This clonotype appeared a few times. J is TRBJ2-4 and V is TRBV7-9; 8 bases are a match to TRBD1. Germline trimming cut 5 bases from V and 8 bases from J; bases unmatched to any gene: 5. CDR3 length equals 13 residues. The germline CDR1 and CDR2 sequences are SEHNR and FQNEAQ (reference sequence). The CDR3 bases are TGTGCCAGCAGCCCGCCGACAGGGGACATTCAGTACTTC. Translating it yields CASSPPTGDIQYF. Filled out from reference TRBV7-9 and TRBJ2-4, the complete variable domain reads DTGVSQNPRHKITKRGQNVTFRCDPISEHNRLYWYRQTLGQGPEFLTYFQNEAQLEKSRLLSDRFSAERPKGSFSTLEIQRTEQGDSAMYLCASSPPTGDIQYFGAGTRLSVL.

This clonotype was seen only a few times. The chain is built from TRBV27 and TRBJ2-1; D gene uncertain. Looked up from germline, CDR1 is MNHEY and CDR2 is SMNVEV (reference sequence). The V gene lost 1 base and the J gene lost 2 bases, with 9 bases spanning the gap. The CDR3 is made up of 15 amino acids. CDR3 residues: CASSLLSLAYNEQFF. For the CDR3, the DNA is TGTGCCAGCAGTTTATTGTCTTTGGCCTACAATGAGCAGTTCTTC.